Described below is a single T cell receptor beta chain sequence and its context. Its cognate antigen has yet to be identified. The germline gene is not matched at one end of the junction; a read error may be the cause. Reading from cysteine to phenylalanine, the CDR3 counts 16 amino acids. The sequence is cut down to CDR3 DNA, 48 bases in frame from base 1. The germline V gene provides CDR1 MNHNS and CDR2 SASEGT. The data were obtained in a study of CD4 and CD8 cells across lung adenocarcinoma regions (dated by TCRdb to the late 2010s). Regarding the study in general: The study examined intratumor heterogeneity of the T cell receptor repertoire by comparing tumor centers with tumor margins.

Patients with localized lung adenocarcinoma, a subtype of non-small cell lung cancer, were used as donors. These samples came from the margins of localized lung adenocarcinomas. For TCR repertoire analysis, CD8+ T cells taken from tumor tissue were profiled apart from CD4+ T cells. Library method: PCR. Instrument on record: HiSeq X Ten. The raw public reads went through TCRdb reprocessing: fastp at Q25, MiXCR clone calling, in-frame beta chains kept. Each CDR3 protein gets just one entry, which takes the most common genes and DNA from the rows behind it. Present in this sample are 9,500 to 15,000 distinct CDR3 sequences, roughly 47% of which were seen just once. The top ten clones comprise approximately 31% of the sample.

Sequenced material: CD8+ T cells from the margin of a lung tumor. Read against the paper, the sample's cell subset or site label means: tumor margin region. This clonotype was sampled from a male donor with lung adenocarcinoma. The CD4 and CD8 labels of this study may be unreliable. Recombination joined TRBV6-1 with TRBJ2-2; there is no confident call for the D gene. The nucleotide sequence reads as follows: TGTGCCAGCAGTGAAGGTGGCCCATTCCTGACCGATACGCTGTATTTT. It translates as CASSEGGPFLTDTLYF.